This section outlines one T cell receptor beta chain sequence together with its context. Its matching antigen is unknown. The DNA is left out, because the CDR3 cannot be placed on it with certainty; the CDR3 is given as TCRdb lists it. This entry belongs to a study of cytomegalovirus exposure and HLA in healthy donors. Study-wide background: Earlier, 95 million to 140 million unique TCR beta sequences were recovered from some 200 million T cells by an analysis. A preliminary data release comprised roughly 80 million unique TCRs obtained from HLA-typed donors. Study outcomes and limitations: Presence/absence analyses took donor sequencing depth as roughly uniform.

Germline V gene sequence: CDR1 MDHEN, CDR2 SYDVKM. The CDR3 is 15 residues long, counting both termini. The PCR contained 60 Vbeta and 13 Jbeta primers. Assay: immunoSEQ multiplex PCR; the TCRdb copy retains only in-frame clones and omits some. The profile covers about 110,000 clones, with around 80% appearing a single time and 5% to 8% taken by the ten largest. Although they were nominally healthy when sampled, donors likely had unrecorded immune exposures. This clonotype was sampled from a man aged 25 to 40 in good health and CMV-seropositive. The sequenced material came from PBMCs. The chain combines TRBV28 with TRBJ1-3; TRBD1 was called by the table and not checked on the DNA. CDR3 sequence: CASSSSTGGSGTIYF.